In its sample, the clone carrying this T cell receptor beta chain was seen many times. Unique molecular identifiers were affixed to single, distinct cDNA molecules. TCRdb processed the 5' RACE reads anew with MiXCR; each CDR3 protein has one entry. The sample yields approximately 46,000 distinct CDR3 sequences, under 30% seen once. The data derive from a study of early T cells in non-severe SARS-CoV-2 infection. The clonotype originates from an adult who was a healthcare worker with PCR-confirmed SARS-CoV-2 infection or an uninfected control (not recorded which). The starting material was whole blood, obtained at baseline.

The CDR3 spells CASSPNPGTGDYEQYF. The CDR3 region has the DNA TGTGCCAGCAGTCCCAATCCAGGGACCGGCGACTACGAGCAGTACTTC. The chain combines TRBV7-9 with TRBJ2-7; D is perhaps TRBD1 or TRBD2 (5 bases each). Germline V gives CDR1 SEHNR, CDR2 FQNEAQ (reference sequence). CDR3 length equals 16 residues. V was pared by 6 bases and J by 3 bases, with 21 bases between.